This paragraph covers one T cell receptor beta chain sequence. The data originate from a study of CD8 T cells in Susac syndrome. Random hexamers served to reverse transcribe roughly 0.45 to 1 ug RNA. TCRdb reprocessed the immunoSEQ multiplex PCR reads via MiXCR and lists one record per CDR3 protein. The sample records about 60,000 distinct CDR3 sequences, more than 90% being singletons. The sequenced target, TCR beta, came from blood CD8+ and CD4+ T cells. Controls were age- and sex-matched healthy donors. Germline values: CDR1 SEHNR, CDR2 FQNEAQ (reference sequence). The CDR3 spans 13 residues. The V gene end was trimmed by 5 bases and the J gene end by 6 bases; junction bases not matched to a gene: 3.

The chain recombines TRBV7-9 with TRBJ2-1; 8 positions agree with TRBD1. Sample: CD8+ T cells from PBMCs. The sequence derives from a human donor in good health. As DNA, the CDR3 is TGTGCCAGCAGCCGACAGGGGTTCAATGAGCAGTTCTTC. This codes for CASSRQGFNEQFF.